What follows is one TCR beta chain and its context. As yet, its antigen is unknown. The V gene's germline CDR1 is KGHSH and CDR2 LQKENI. This CDR3 spans 15 amino acids. V was shortened by 3 bases and J by 5 bases, with 17 bases between the two germline ends. This sample stems from a study of T cells after yellow fever vaccination. TCRdb itself ran the 5' RACE reads through MiXCR, one entry per CDR3 protein. The data show some 300,000 distinct CDR3 sequences, about 3.5% seen once. The study's findings and limits: It was a weaker secondary response, yet one that peaked faster, at day 5 versus 15.

The sequences come from PBMCs, collected on the day of the yellow fever booster vaccination. The chain combines TRBV18 with TRBJ2-7; D assignment may be TRBD1 or TRBD2 (7 bases each). The receptor comes from a man younger than 35 who received the YFV17D yellow fever vaccine. CDR3 residues: CASSPPLGRGHEQYF. For the CDR3, the DNA is TGTGCCAGCTCACCTCCCCTGGGGAGGGGGCACGAGCAGTACTTC.